This is a list of T cell receptor beta chains from one sample in a study of CXCR3-negative and CXCR3-positive naive CD8 T cells. TCRdb derives one entry per CDR3 protein from the 5' RACE reads, leaving out DNA. The table for this sample gives some 99,000 distinct CDR3 sequences. The sample comprised naive CXCR3+ CD8+ T cells from blood. The receptor set was obtained from a human donor in good health. Some clones in this sample may be carry-over from other donors' samples. The CDR3 runs from the conserved cysteine through the conserved F or W.

>TRBV29-1|TRBJ2-4|15
CSVEGGWRGKNIQYF
>TRBV7-9|TRBJ2-1|15
CASTLGLAGFNEQFF
>TRBV3-1|TRBJ1-2|16
CASSPVEGAFYYGYTF
>TRBV20-1|TRBJ2-3|16
CSATIAGGTSTDTQYF
>TRBV6-2/TRBV6-3|TRBJ1-1|12
CASSYLNTEAFF
>TRBV4-1|TRBJ1-2|14
CASSPGEGLYGYTF
>TRBV20-1|TRBJ2-1|19
CSARDDSGGPQSSYNEQFF
>TRBV12-3/TRBV12-4|TRBJ1-5|13
CASSLFSNQPQHF
>TRBV20-1|TRBJ2-5|17
CSAREWPVDSLQETQYF
>TRBV9|TRBJ2-1|16
CASSVGGSGSYNEQFF
>TRBV7-9|TRBJ2-7|13
CARSFTGHYEQYF
>TRBV14|TRBJ2-1|19
CASSQNNQSTGSSYNEQFF
>TRBV29-1|TRBJ2-1|14
CSVEAGQGYNEQFF
>TRBV29-1|TRBJ1-1|14
CSVQEGERNTEAFF
>TRBV6-5|TRBJ1-6|15
CASSPVTAAGSPLHF
>TRBV30|TRBJ1-1|16
CAWSVGTGGWETEAFF
>TRBV29-1|TRBJ2-7|14
CSAETGGSSYEQYF
>TRBV28|TRBJ2-7|16
CASRQPWDVDSYEQYF
>TRBV27|TRBJ2-7|13
CATLGQGSYEQYF
>TRBV28|TRBJ2-1|13
CATFLRAYNEQFF
>TRBV4-2|TRBJ2-7|15
CASSQKAGESYEQYF
>TRBV28|TRBJ2-5|13
CASTEHNQETQYF
>TRBV25-1|TRBJ1-2|12
CATVGGAHGYTF
>TRBV7-2|TRBJ1-4|17
CASSLALSGTGDEKLFF
>TRBV27|TRBJ1-1|14
CASSLQGVGTEAFF
>TRBV6-5|TRBJ2-3|14
CASATGGGTATQYF
>TRBV6-2/TRBV6-3|TRBJ2-2|15
CASSYSMMRTGELFF
>TRBV27|TRBJ2-3|12
CATQGTADTQYF
>TRBV28|TRBJ2-7|15
CASSSPDIVTYEQYF
>TRBV4-3|TRBJ2-7|15
CASSPDRGNSYEQYF
>TRBV28|TRBJ2-2|14
CASSHFGGTGELFF
>TRBV5-1|TRBJ2-7|17
CASSSGDREVTSHEQYF
>TRBV5-1|TRBJ1-1|16
CASSSPPGGSGTEAFF
>TRBV27|TRBJ2-2|12
CAIRPGTGELFF
>TRBV4-3|TRBJ2-2|15
CASSQMVLNAGELFF
>TRBV6-4|TRBJ2-3|13
CASSRGATDTQYF
>TRBV7-9|TRBJ2-7|13
CASSLDYSYEQYF
>TRBV7-9|TRBJ2-5|12
CASSLTPETQYF
>TRBV7-9|TRBJ2-2|13
CASSLGGTGELFF
>TRBV5-4|TRBJ2-5|12
CASSSTEETQYF
>TRBV12-3/TRBV12-4|TRBJ1-5|14
CASSLGSDVQPQHF
>TRBV13|TRBJ1-2|12
CASSLQGQGYTF
>TRBV4-1|TRBJ2-3|15
CASRLLAGEPDTQYF
>TRBV15|TRBJ2-5|13
CATRRTGEETQYF
>TRBV6-6|TRBJ2-1|13
CASTTGTNNEQFF
>TRBV19|TRBJ2-7|15
CASSIGRAEYYEQYF
>TRBV14|TRBJ1-6|15
CASSQDQGLNSPLHF
>TRBV29-1|TRBJ1-2|11
CSVAQGSGYTF
>TRBV6-5|TRBJ2-5|16
CASSYTGQGVEETQYF
>TRBV7-6|TRBJ2-5|14
CASSTTGERGTKYF
>TRBV9|TRBJ2-7|14
CASSVDGGTYEQYF
>TRBV7-9|TRBJ2-7|15
CASSLGAGATYEQYF
>TRBV29-1|TRBJ1-2|14
CSVQNFQVDYGYTF
>TRBV15|TRBJ2-7|14
CATSRELRGGEQYF
>TRBV4-2|TRBJ1-1|15
CASSQAQGLSTEAFF
>TRBV5-1|TRBJ2-3|16
CASSLISGGAKDTQYF
>TRBV7-2|TRBJ1-1|12
CASSTQNTEAFF
>TRBV12-3/TRBV12-4|TRBJ1-2|13
CASSTHGDDGYTF